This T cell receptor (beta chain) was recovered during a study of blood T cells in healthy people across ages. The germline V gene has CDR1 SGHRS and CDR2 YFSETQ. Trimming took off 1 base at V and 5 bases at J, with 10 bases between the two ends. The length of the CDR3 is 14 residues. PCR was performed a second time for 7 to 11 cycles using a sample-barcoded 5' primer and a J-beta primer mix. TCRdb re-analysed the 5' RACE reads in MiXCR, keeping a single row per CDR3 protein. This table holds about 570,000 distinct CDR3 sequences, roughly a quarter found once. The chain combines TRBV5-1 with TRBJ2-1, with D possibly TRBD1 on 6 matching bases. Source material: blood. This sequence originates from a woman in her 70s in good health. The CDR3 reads CASSLPGQNNEQFF. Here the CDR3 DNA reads TGCGCCAGCAGCTTGCCCGGACAGAACAATGAGCAGTTCTTC.